These T cell receptor beta chains were read from a single sample in a study of spatial heterogeneity in lung cancer. One entry per CDR3 protein results from TCRdb running MiXCR on the 5' RACE reads. The sample lists some 80,000 distinct CDR3 sequences; 7.5% to 9.5% were seen once. The sample was PBMCs, taken at surgery. All receptors derive from a male donor with early-stage non-small cell lung cancer. Both conserved end residues are part of each CDR3. Each record gives: J gene, V gene, D gene, CDR3 protein. A D gene is named only where the DNA matches it firmly.

J: TRBJ2-2
V: TRBV6-5
D: .
CDR3: CASSYTTILLTGELFF

J: TRBJ2-7
V: TRBV5-1
D: .
CDR3: CARTFGTYEQYF

J: TRBJ1-1
V: TRBV7-9
D: .
CDR3: CASTGTPKDTEAFF

J: TRBJ2-7
V: TRBV20-1
D: TRBD2
CDR3: CSATTELADEQYF

J: TRBJ1-6
V: TRBV29-1
D: .
CDR3: CSAAGKTRGSPLHF

J: TRBJ2-3
V: TRBV7-6
D: TRBD2
CDR3: CASSYAGRSAGASDTQYF

J: TRBJ2-5
V: TRBV5-4
D: .
CDR3: CASSAGHGGETQYF

J: TRBJ1-5
V: TRBV19
D: TRBD1
CDR3: CASSPEGAGQPQHF

J: TRBJ2-7
V: TRBV6-5
D: .
CDR3: CASSSNGGYEQYF

J: TRBJ2-3
V: TRBV23-1
D: .
CDR3: CARRVADTDTQYF

J: TRBJ2-1
V: TRBV5-1
D: .
CDR3: CASRPTSLDEQFF

J: TRBJ1-6
V: TRBV6-5
D: .
CDR3: CASTPSAGEFWSPLHF

J: TRBJ2-5
V: TRBV2
D: TRBD1
CDR3: CASSGDREETQYF

J: TRBJ2-1
V: TRBV10-3
D: .
CDR3: CAISEGLKEQFF

J: TRBJ2-3
V: TRBV27
D: TRBD1
CDR3: CASSLQTGYGTDTQYF

J: TRBJ2-5
V: TRBV12-3/TRBV12-4
D: .
CDR3: CASSRGGETQYF

J: TRBJ2-7
V: TRBV5-1
D: .
CDR3: CASSFLTSYEQYF

J: TRBJ2-7
V: TRBV2
D: .
CDR3: CASSETHYEQYF

J: TRBJ2-1
V: TRBV6-6
D: TRBD1
CDR3: CASSHRGTYNEQFF

J: TRBJ2-1
V: TRBV9
D: TRBD2
CDR3: CASSTLFGTSGSNEQFF

J: TRBJ2-3
V: TRBV7-9
D: TRBD1
CDR3: CASQGGLATDTQYF

J: TRBJ1-4
V: TRBV18
D: TRBD1
CDR3: CASSPTGGNEKLFF

J: TRBJ2-7
V: TRBV18
D: TRBD2
CDR3: CASSPVGSGIDEQYF

J: TRBJ1-1
V: TRBV7-9
D: .
CDR3: CASSFRTATEAFF

J: TRBJ2-3
V: TRBV7-3
D: .
CDR3: CASSAASTDTQYF

J: TRBJ1-4
V: TRBV5-8
D: TRBD1
CDR3: CASSSWGTGDEKLFF

J: TRBJ2-1
V: TRBV7-2
D: .
CDR3: CASSFGAEQFF

J: TRBJ2-2
V: TRBV12-3/TRBV12-4
D: TRBD2
CDR3: CASSLKAGETGELFF

J: TRBJ1-1
V: TRBV6-1
D: .
CDR3: CASSPRTENTEAFF